This T cell receptor (beta chain) is from a study of cytomegalovirus exposure and HLA in healthy donors. Study-wide background: In a later analysis, the roughly 120 validation repertoires were reported to have used the same platform as the 550 to 850 first-cohort repertoires.

Study results and limitations: Rare sequences made up most TCRs, while some public TCRs were found in many donors.

Germline values: CDR1 MDHEN, CDR2 SYDVKM. The V and J ends lost 4 bases and 4 bases, in that order; junction bases with no gene match: 8. The CDR3 has 15 residues. Sequencing was performed with immunoSEQ multiplex PCR; in TCRdb, only in-frame clones are kept and a portion is missing. The sample shows under 65,000 clones, roughly 96% of them seen only once. This clone was seen just once. Its antigen is not known. This TCR came from a woman younger than 35 in good health and CMV-seropositive. The rearrangement joins TRBV28 to TRBJ1-2; 8 bases are a match to TRBD1. The sample was PBMCs. The DNA of the CDR3 is TGTGCCAGCAGTTCTTCCAGGGGGCATGGCTATGGCTACACCTTC. It translates to CASSSSRGHGYGYTF.